The clone carrying this T cell receptor beta chain occurred a few times. Its antigen is unidentified. Deletions cut 3 bases from V and 0 bases from J, with 18 bases between. The CDR3 is 17 residues long. Germline assignment: CDR1 MGHRA and CDR2 YSYEKL. Unique molecular identifiers were built into the TCR beta cDNA libraries. TCRdb processed the PCR reads anew with MiXCR; each CDR3 protein has one entry. Of around 770,000 distinct CDR3 sequences listed, 46% are singletons. This specimen comes from a study of post-analysis software for immune sequencing data. Study-level findings and limits: Five or six TRBV segments were more frequent in patients than controls; TRBV5-6, TRBV5-1 and TRBV20-1 belonged to this group. Samples from one preparation batch, clustered by F measure, grouped strongly together.

V and J are TRBV4-1 and TRBJ2-7; D tentatively reads TRBD1 or TRBD2 (5 bases each). The clonotype comes from a girl between 5 and 17 years old with multiple sclerosis. Material: blood. DNA for the CDR3: TGCGCCAGCAGCCAGGGAGACGGCAGGGAAAGCTCCTACGAGCAGTACTTC. Residues: CASSQGDGRESSYEQYF.